Following are 25 T cell receptor beta chains from one sample sequenced in a study of blood T cell repertoires in COVID-19. Measured with immunoSEQ multiplex PCR; TCRdb has only the in-frame clones, and not every one. Counted here are 170,000 or so clones, around 87% occurring once; the ten biggest clones make up under 15%. Sequenced input: peripheral blood. The receptor source for this set is a woman aged 70-85 years with COVID-19, enrolled during active disease.

V gene TRBV30 combines with J gene TRBJ2-7; the D gene is possibly TRBD1 (7 bases). The V end was cut by 8 bases, the J end by 2 bases, with 13 bases between. Germline CDR1 and CDR2: GTSNPN and SVGIG (reference sequence). This CDR3 has 12 amino acids. The CDR3 here is CATSGGPYEQYF. Here the CDR3 DNA reads TGTGCCACTTCAGGGGGGCCCTACGAGCAGTACTTC.

The chain uses TRBV28 and TRBJ1-5, with D perhaps TRBD1 (6 bases). CDR3 length equals 15 residues. Trimming shortened V by 3 bases and J by 2 bases, and 11 bases separated the two germline ends. Germline CDR1 reads MDHEN; CDR2 reads SYDVKM. The DNA for the CDR3 is TGTGCCAGCAGTTTGGGGGGGGCTGGCAATCAGCCCCAGCATTTT. It specifies CASSLGGAGNQPQHF.

This clone occurred a few times. The rearrangement links TRBV5-6 to TRBJ2-7; TRBD2 matches at 8 bases. The CDR3 loop spans 16 amino acids. V shed 0 bases and J 4 bases; nucleotides not matched to a gene: 9. The germline V gene has CDR1 SGHDT and CDR2 YYEEEE. CDR3 region: CASSLGSAGGWYEQYF. The CDR3 DNA follows: TGTGCCAGCAGCTTGGGGTCTGCGGGAGGATGGTACGAGCAGTACTTC. Filled out from reference TRBV5-6 and TRBJ2-7, the complete variable domain reads DAGVTQSPTHLIKTRGQQVTLRCSPKSGHDTVSWYQQALGQGPQFIFQYYEEEERQRGNFPDRFSGHQFPNYSSELNVNALLLGDSALYLCASSLGSAGGWYEQYFGPGTRLTVT.

This clone was found once. J is TRBJ1-5 and V is TRBV28; D is possibly TRBD1 (5 bases). Germline assignment: CDR1 MDHEN and CDR2 SYDVKM. The germline V and J ends were trimmed by 1 base and 4 bases, with 8 bases remaining between them. This CDR3 region has 14 residues. Here the CDR3 DNA reads TGTGCCAGCAGTTTATATGGGGCAAATCAGCCCCAGCATTTT. This codes for CASSLYGANQPQHF.

The V call is TRBV25-1, the J call TRBJ2-5; D perhaps matches TRBD1 (5 bases). Germline V lookup: CDR1 MGHDK, CDR2 SYGVNS. Trimming took off 1 base at V and 4 bases at J, with 13 bases between the two ends. The CDR3 totals 15 residues. The CDR3 region has the DNA TGTGCCAGCAGTGAATTGGGGCGGAGAATAGAGACCCAGTACTTC. Translated: CASSELGRRIETQYF.

Only a few counts were recorded for this clone. The CDR3 loop reads CASSMAVTENTEAFF. The CDR3 coding sequence is TGTGCCAGTAGTATGGCTGTTACAGAGAACACTGAAGCTTTCTTT. The chain combines TRBV19 with TRBJ1-1; D gene ambiguous. The CDR3 runs 15 residues. Deletions cut 3 bases from V and 1 base from J, with 12 bases between. CDR1 LNHDA and CDR2 SQIVND come from the germline V gene (reference sequence).

This chain joins TRBV30 and TRBJ1-5; a possible D gene is TRBD1 (5 bases). This CDR3 contains 14 residues. CDR1 is GTSNPN and CDR2 is SVGIG in the germline V gene (reference sequence). Trimming removed 3 bases at V and 0 bases at J, with 9 bases between. In DNA, the CDR3 is TGTGCCTGGAGACCGGACAATAGCAATCAGCCCCAGCATTTT. It encodes CAWRPDNSNQPQHF.

The V and J genes are TRBV5-1 and TRBJ1-2, with 11 bases that match TRBD1. Per germline, CDR1 SGHRS and CDR2 YFSETQ. The J segment lost 0 bases and the V segment lost 4 bases, leaving 5 bases of the junction unmatched. This CDR3 region has 16 residues. CDR3 region: CASSAGQGEANYGYTF. The CDR3 nucleotides read TGCGCCAGCAGCGCGGGACAGGGGGAGGCTAACTATGGCTACACCTTC.

CDR3 nucleotides: TGTGCCAGCAGCCCTAGCGGGAGGGTCCAATACAATGAGCAGTTCTTC. It specifies CASSPSGRVQYNEQFF. V is TRBV3-1 (or the pseudogene TRBV3-2) and J is TRBJ2-1; 12 bases are shared with TRBD2. Germline values: CDR1 LGHDT, CDR2 YNNKEL (reference sequence). The V and J ends lost 4 bases and 4 bases, in that order; junction bases with no gene match: 5. The CDR3 has 16 amino acids.

This chain uses TRBV19 with TRBJ2-3; TRBD1 might be the D (7 bases). Germline CDR1 and CDR2: LNHDA and SQIVND (reference sequence). The CDR3 is 15 amino acids. The ends were cut back, 10 bases at V and 1 base at J, with 18 bases in the middle. The CDR3 DNA sequence: TGTGCCACTAATGGCGGGACAGTGGGCACAGATACGCAGTATTTT. This codes for CATNGGTVGTDTQYF.

The chain employs TRBV5-4 and TRBJ2-7; 10 bases fit TRBD2. Losses at the gene ends were 0 bases for V and 7 bases for J; bases not matched to a gene: 7. Germline V gives CDR1 SGHNT, CDR2 YYREEE (reference sequence). The CDR3 covers 15 residues. The DNA of the CDR3 is TGTGCCAGCAGCTTGGCAGCGGGAGGGCCAAGGGAGCAGTACTTC. Its protein product is CASSLAAGGPREQYF.

The rearrangement links TRBV4-1 to TRBJ2-1; 12 bases are shared with TRBD2. The CDR3 length is 15 residues. The ends lost 1 base at V and 8 bases at J; junction bases unmatched: 3. Germline V gives CDR1 MGHRA, CDR2 YSYEKL. CDR3 residues: CASSQVLAGGDEQFF. The CDR3 nucleotides read TGCGCCAGCAGCCAAGTTCTAGCGGGAGGGGATGAGCAGTTCTTC.

The chain joins TRBV28 to TRBJ1-2, with no clear D. V gave up 8 bases and J gave up 3 bases, with 16 bases separating them. The germline V gene has CDR1 MDHEN and CDR2 SYDVKM. The CDR3 totals 14 residues. CDR3 sequence: CASSLVERYYGYTF. The DNA for the CDR3 is TGTGCCAGCTCCCTCGTCGAGAGATACTATGGCTACACCTTC.

The chain employs TRBV9 and TRBJ1-2; no firm D call. This CDR3 region has 15 residues. V was trimmed by 0 bases and J by 3 bases, leaving 12 bases between them. Per the germline V gene, CDR1 is SGDLS and CDR2 is YYNGEE. CDR3 sequence (DNA): TGTGCCAGCAGCGTAGCACCGGGGTCGGACTATGGCTACACCTTC. It codes for CASSVAPGSDYGYTF.

The chain uses TRBV5-8 and TRBJ1-6, with 7 bases that match TRBD1. The J segment lost 7 bases and the V segment lost 4 bases, leaving 8 bases of the junction unmatched. CDR3 size: 15 residues. Germline V lookup: CDR1 SGHTS, CDR2 YDEGEE. The CDR3 DNA is TGTGCCAGCAGCGAGTTAGCAGGGGGAAATTCACCCCTCCACTTT. It yields the protein CASSELAGGNSPLHF.

The genes are TRBV7-2 and TRBJ2-7, with D hard to call. Germline V gene data show CDR1 as SGHTA and CDR2 as FQGNSA. V was cut by 5 bases and J by 3 bases, with 8 bases left in between. This CDR3 is built from 12 residues. The CDR3 loop reads CASSLSRYEQYF. The CDR3 DNA is TGTGCCAGCAGCCTCAGTCGCTACGAGCAGTACTTC.

The rearrangement joins TRBV6-5 to TRBJ1-4, with unresolved D. The CDR3 sequence is 15 residues long. V dropped 6 bases and J dropped 2 bases, with 13 bases sitting between them. The V gene's germline CDR1 is MNHEY and CDR2 SVGAGI. DNA of the CDR3: TGTGCCAGCAGGGGCTCCGGAGGGACTAATGAAAAACTGTTTTTT. Translated: CASRGSGGTNEKLFF.

The chain is built from TRBV28 and TRBJ1-2; 10 bases map to TRBD1. Per germline, CDR1 MDHEN and CDR2 SYDVKM. The V and J ends lost 6 bases and 5 bases, in that order; junction bases with no gene match: 21. There are 19 residues in the CDR3. CDR3 DNA sequence: TGTGCCAGCAGCCCCTGGAGGAGAATTGTGGGACAGGGGAGATATGGCTACACCTTC. Amino acid sequence: CASSPWRRIVGQGRYGYTF.

This chain connects TRBV7-6 to TRBJ1-2, with D tentatively TRBD1 (6 bases). Per germline, CDR1 SGHVS and CDR2 FNYEAQ. The CDR3 is 14 amino acids. V was cut by 5 bases and J by 4 bases, with 14 bases left in between. The CDR3 nucleotides read TGTGCCAGCAGCAAACAGGGTAGGGGCTATGGCTACACCTTC. Translated: CASSKQGRGYGYTF. Combining the CDR3 with reference TRBV7-6 and TRBJ1-2 gives the whole variable domain GAGVSQSPRYKVTKRGQDVALRCDPISGHVSLYWYRQALGQGPEFLTYFNYEAQQDKSGLPNDRFSAERPEGSISTLTIQRTEQRDSAMYRCASSKQGRGYGYTFGSGTRLTVV.

V is TRBV14 and J is TRBJ2-7; D may be TRBD1 (6 bases). This CDR3 contains 14 residues. Germline assignment: CDR1 SGHDN and CDR2 FVKESK. Trimming shortened V by 4 bases and J by 4 bases, and 14 bases separated the two germline ends. This CDR3 reads CASSRGQLLYEQYF. DNA of the CDR3: TGTGCCAGCAGCCGTGGACAGTTGCTGTACGAGCAGTACTTC. Variable domain in full (rest from reference TRBV14 and TRBJ2-7): EAGVTQFPSHSVIEKGQTVTLRCDPISGHDNLYWYRRVMGKEIKFLLHFVKESKQDESGMPNNRFLAERTGGTYSTLKVQPAELEDSGVYFCASSRGQLLYEQYFGPGTRLTVT.

The chain combines TRBV4-1 with TRBJ2-1; 9 positions agree with TRBD2. Trimming took 3 bases from V and 4 from J; bases not matched to a gene: 7. Germline V CDR1 and CDR2: MGHRA, YSYEKL. The CDR3 totals 16 residues. CDR3: CASSHYTAGGYNEQFF. The CDR3 DNA reads as TGCGCCAGCAGCCACTACACAGCGGGAGGATACAATGAGCAGTTCTTC.

CDR3 DNA sequence: TGTGCCAGCAGCTTGGGTCTAGCGGAGAACACCGGGGAGCTGTTTTTT. It is translated as CASSLGLAENTGELFF. This chain joins TRBV5-4 and TRBJ2-2; 7 bases map to TRBD2. The CDR3 has 16 amino acids. Germline assignment: CDR1 SGHNT and CDR2 YYREEE (reference sequence). Germline trimming cut 0 bases from V and 1 base from J; bases unmatched to any gene: 3. Together with reference TRBV5-4 and TRBJ2-2, the CDR3 gives the full variable domain: ETGVTQSPTHLIKTRGQQVTLRCSSQSGHNTVSWYQQALGQGPQFIFQYYREEENGRGNFPPRFSGLQFPNYSSELNVNALELDDSALYLCASSLGLAENTGELFFGEGSRLTVL.

This chain joins TRBV19 and TRBJ2-3; tentatively, D is TRBD2 (7 bases). The CDR3 is 15 residues long. V lost 9 bases and J lost 0, with 16 bases in between. Germline CDR1 LNHDA, CDR2 SQIVND (reference sequence). CDR3 residues: CASPAGASSTDTQYF. CDR3 nucleotides: TGTGCCAGCCCGGCGGGGGCTTCTAGCACAGATACGCAGTATTTT.

The chain uses TRBV5-5 and TRBJ1-1; D unclear. The CDR3 has 15 amino acids. Between the trimmed V and J ends, which lost 0 bases and 1 base, there was a span of 10 bases. Germline CDR1 and CDR2: SGHKS and YYEKEE (reference sequence). The CDR3: CASSLVGGENTEAFF. CDR3 DNA sequence: TGTGCCAGCAGCTTGGTGGGCGGGGAGAACACTGAAGCTTTCTTT. Full variable domain (missing parts from reference TRBV5-5 and TRBJ1-1): DAGVTQSPTHLIKTRGQQVTLRCSPISGHKSVSWYQQVLGQGPQFIFQYYEKEERGRGNFPDRFSARQFPNYSSELNVNALLLGDSALYLCASSLVGGENTEAFFGQGTRLTVV.

Regarding this clone: Other DNA sequences in the sample encode the same CDR3. This sequence joins TRBV6-5 and TRBJ1-4; D ambiguous. The CDR3 totals 11 residues. CDR1 MNHEY and CDR2 SVGAGI come from the germline V gene. Trimming removed 5 bases at V and 4 bases at J, with 2 bases between. The CDR3 DNA sequence: TGTGCCAGCAGTCTTAATGAAAAACTGTTTTTT. It translates to CASSLNEKLFF.